The clone carrying this T cell receptor beta chain was counted once. Trimming at V came to 2 bases and at J to 3 bases, leaving 13 bases not matched to a gene. CDR1 is MDHEN, CDR2 SYDVKM, per germline. The CDR3 covers 17 residues. Only in-frame clones appear in the TCRdb table, and some are missing; sequencing was by immunoSEQ multiplex PCR. The table lists over 650,000 clones, over 75% of them singletons, with over 0.008% in the top ten. This entry is derived from a study of shared T cell receptors in the human thymus. These data also formed part of another study, on human thymus T cells. That report adds: Donation came from healthy Finnish infants having corrective surgery for congenital heart defects. The thymus tissue came from resections taken during corrective heart surgery. Thymic and blood repertoires appeared to carry a bias in their V and J gene usage. Related studies found that unrelated individuals share highly overlapping thymic repertoires.

This chain links TRBV28 with TRBJ2-7; 7 nucleotides agree with TRBD1. The specimen sequenced was thymocytes. The sequence derives from a boy in the first two years of life with a congenital heart defect. CDR3 nucleotide sequence: TGTGCCAGCAGTTTAAGGGCCCCAGGGGGACCCTTCTACGAGCAGTACTTC. Translating it yields CASSLRAPGGPFYEQYF.